Following are 20 T cell receptor beta chains from one sample sequenced in a study of blood T cell repertoires in COVID-19. Profiled with immunoSEQ multiplex PCR; TCRdb holds only in-frame clones, not every one. The sample has about 120,000 clones; about 84% are singletons. Sequencing was performed on peripheral blood. The source is a man in his sixties with acute or convalescent COVID-19.

The CDR3 spells CSARAVYEQYF. CDR3 sequence (DNA): TGCAGTGCTAGAGCAGTGTACGAGCAGTACTTC. This chain connects TRBV20-1 to TRBJ2-7; no firm D call. The V gene's germline CDR1 is DFQATT and CDR2 SNEGSKA (reference sequence). The CDR3 length is 11 residues. The V and J ends lost 1 base and 4 bases respectively, with 5 bases between them.

The sample holds one count of this clone. The chain couples TRBV25-1 to TRBJ2-7; D is possibly TRBD1 (5 bases). CDR1 and CDR2 (germline): MGHDK, SYGVNS. This CDR3 spans 11 amino acids. The CDR3 is CAAGFGYEQYF. In DNA, the CDR3 is TGTGCAGCAGGGTTTGGCTACGAGCAGTACTTC.

The genes are TRBV5-6 and TRBJ2-1, with TRBD2 matching over 9 bases. V lost 0 bases, J lost 8 bases, and 12 bases stayed unmatched. The CDR3 length is 17 residues. The germline V gene has CDR1 SGHDT and CDR2 YYEEEE. This CDR3 reads CASSLAGAGGFRDEQFF. The CDR3, as DNA: TGTGCCAGCAGCTTGGCCGGAGCGGGAGGCTTTAGGGATGAGCAGTTCTTC. The variable domain in full, completed from reference TRBV5-6 and TRBJ2-1, reads DAGVTQSPTHLIKTRGQQVTLRCSPKSGHDTVSWYQQALGQGPQFIFQYYEEEERQRGNFPDRFSGHQFPNYSSELNVNALLLGDSALYLCASSLAGAGGFRDEQFFGPGTRLTVL.

CDR3 coding DNA: TGTGCCAGCAGCTCGACGGGGGAAGAGACCCAGTACTTC. Its translation is CASSSTGEETQYF. The rearrangement uses TRBV5-5 and TRBJ2-5, with D possibly TRBD2 on 6 matching bases. Trimming cost V 3 bases and J 3 bases, with 9 bases left between them. Germline V gene sequence: CDR1 SGHKS, CDR2 YYEKEE (reference sequence). The CDR3 has 13 residues.

The chain recombines TRBV7-2 with TRBJ2-2; 10 bases fit TRBD2. Germline V gives CDR1 SGHTA, CDR2 FQGNSA. J lost 7 bases, V lost 0 bases, and 14 bases had no gene match. The CDR3 contains 19 residues. The CDR3 coding sequence is TGTGCCAGCAGCTTAGCGGGTAGCGGGAGGCTACGAATAGGCGGGGAGCTGTTTTTT. Residues: CASSLAGSGRLRIGGELFF.

This sequence joins TRBV6-6 and TRBJ2-7; 12 nucleotides line up with TRBD2. The CDR3 loop spans 16 amino acids. J was trimmed by 5 bases and V by 6 bases; bases with no gene match: 11. Looked up from germline, CDR1 is MNHNY and CDR2 is SVGAGI (reference sequence). This chain's CDR3 is CASRKMTSGSNNEQYF. The CDR3 bases are TGTGCCAGCAGGAAGATGACTAGCGGGAGTAACAACGAGCAGTACTTC.

The rearrangement uses TRBV11-2 and TRBJ2-5, with 7 bases matching TRBD1. The CDR3 consists of 13 residues. Germline V gene sequence: CDR1 SGHAT, CDR2 FQNNGV. V was clipped by 6 bases and J by 5 bases; unmatched bases: 6. The CDR3 here is CASRRQGGETQYF. CDR3 in DNA: TGTGCCAGCAGGAGACAGGGTGGGGAGACCCAGTACTTC.

J is TRBJ1-2 and V is TRBV12-5, with TRBD1 as a possible D gene (5 bases). Deletions cut 7 bases from V and 2 bases from J, with 5 bases between. There are 11 residues in the CDR3. The germline V gene has CDR1 LGHNT and CDR2 FRNRAP. CDR3 nucleotide sequence: TGTGCTAGTGAGGGGAACTATGGCTACACCTTC. Its protein product is CASEGNYGYTF. Looking up the rest from reference TRBV12-5 and TRBJ1-2 gives the full variable domain: DARVTQTPRHKVTEMGQEVTMRCQPILGHNTVFWYRQTMMQGLELLAYFRNRAPLDDSGMPKDRFSAEMPDATLATLKIQPSEPRDSAVYFCASEGNYGYTFGSGTRLTVV.

This clone has just one count. The chain recombines TRBV7-3 with TRBJ2-3; possible D gene TRBD1, 6 bases. The V gene's germline CDR1 is SGHTA and CDR2 FQGTGA. The CDR3 sequence is 15 residues long. V shed 4 bases and J shed 1 base, with 12 bases lying between them. CDR3 sequence (DNA): TGTGCCAGCAGCTCCATGGGGGCTGGCACAGATACGCAGTATTTT. Amino acid sequence: CASSSMGAGTDTQYF.

This clone was picked up a small number of times. This chain links TRBV29-1 with TRBJ2-3; TRBD2 aligns across 10 bases. The CDR3 loop spans 13 amino acids. From germline, CDR1 is SQVTM and CDR2 ANQGSEA. Here the CDR3 DNA reads TGCACCGCCGGACTAGCGGGCACAGATACGCAGTATTTT. Translated: CTAGLAGTDTQYF.

The rearrangement uses TRBV7-2 and TRBJ2-7; 8 nucleotides match TRBD2. Germline V gene lookup returns CDR1 SGHTA and CDR2 FQGNSA. V lost 6 bases and J lost 4; bases outside the gene matches: 11. The CDR3 extends over 15 amino acids. Here the CDR3 DNA reads TGTGCCAGCAGTCGTCTAGCGGGCCCGCGTTACGAGCAGTACTTC. Protein sequence: CASSRLAGPRYEQYF.

This sequence joins TRBV27 and TRBJ1-5; 12 bases match TRBD1. Germline CDR1 is MNHEY and CDR2 is SMNVEV (reference sequence). The CDR3 sequence is 14 residues long. The V segment lost 10 bases and the J segment 3 bases; nucleotides outside the gene matches: 4. CDR3 region: CATGTGGSNQPQHF. CDR3 coding DNA: TGTGCCACGGGGACAGGGGGCTCCAATCAGCCCCAGCATTTT.

In its sample, this clone was seen once. This chain uses TRBV10-3 with TRBJ1-3, with 7 bases aligning to TRBD1. The V gene end was trimmed by 3 bases and the J gene end by 5 bases; junction bases not matched to a gene: 7. Per germline, CDR1 ENHRY and CDR2 SYGVKD. CDR3 length equals 15 residues. CDR3 residues: CAISDAQGPRNTIYF. Here the CDR3 DNA reads TGTGCCATCAGTGATGCACAGGGGCCTAGAAACACCATATATTTT.

V and J are TRBV27 and TRBJ2-1; 13 nucleotides match TRBD2. CDR1 and CDR2 from the germline V gene are MNHEY and SMNVEV (reference sequence). The CDR3 covers 15 residues. J lost 8 bases, V lost 6 bases, and 7 bases had no gene match. The CDR3, as DNA: TGTGCCAGCAGGCCCCGGACTAGCGGGAGCTATGAGCAGTTCTTC. Its protein is CASRPRTSGSYEQFF.

This chain joins TRBV28 and TRBJ2-1; D is unclear. CDR3 length: 14 amino acids. Looked up from germline, CDR1 is MDHEN and CDR2 is SYDVKM. V lost 2 bases, J lost 5 bases, and 10 bases lay in between. The CDR3 sequence is CASSLGRPHNEQFF. CDR3 in DNA: TGTGCCAGCAGTTTAGGCAGGCCCCACAATGAGCAGTTCTTC.

The chain couples TRBV11-2 to TRBJ2-3; 7 bases line up with TRBD2. V lost 5 bases, J lost 2 bases, and 19 bases stayed unmatched. This CDR3 has 19 residues. CDR1 is SGHAT and CDR2 is FQNNGV in the germline V gene. The CDR3 sequence is CASSPRGLRGGPLTDTQYF. The CDR3 coding sequence is TGTGCCAGCAGCCCGAGGGGCCTGCGCGGGGGACCCCTCACAGATACGCAGTATTTT.

The chain links TRBV28 to TRBJ2-3, with TRBD1 identical over 8 bases. In germline, CDR1 is MDHEN, CDR2 SYDVKM. The length of the CDR3 is 14 residues. Unmatched junction bases numbered 5, after V lost 5 bases and J lost 4 bases. This CDR3 is CASSTRTGSDTQYF. CDR3 coding DNA: TGTGCCAGCAGTACACGGACAGGGTCAGATACGCAGTATTTT.

The chain joins TRBV9 to TRBJ2-1, with 7 bases lining up with TRBD2. The CDR3 loop spans 18 amino acids. CDR1 SGDLS and CDR2 YYNGEE come from the germline V gene. Germline trimming cut 0 bases from V and 0 bases from J; bases unmatched to any gene: 9. CDR3 nucleotide sequence: TGTGCCAGCAGCGTAGAAGGTAGCGGGCCCGACTCCTACAATGAGCAGTTCTTC. Protein: CASSVEGSGPDSYNEQFF.

The V and J genes are TRBV6-6 and TRBJ2-2; 13 bases are shared with TRBD2. The CDR3 covers 16 residues. The ends lost 8 bases at V and 5 bases at J; junction bases unmatched: 8. Germline CDR1 MNHNY, CDR2 SVGAGI (reference sequence). The CDR3 loop is CASLRGLAGVTGELFF. CDR3 DNA sequence: TGTGCCAGCTTACGTGGACTAGCGGGAGTAACCGGGGAGCTGTTTTTT.

The rearrangement links TRBV5-1 to TRBJ2-1; perhaps TRBD2 as D (6 bases). This CDR3 is built from 14 residues. Germline assignment: CDR1 SGHRS and CDR2 YFSETQ. V dropped 7 bases and J dropped 5 bases, with 16 bases sitting between them. CDR3 amino acids: CASAVLGEDNEQFF. CDR3 DNA sequence: TGCGCCAGCGCCGTTTTGGGGGAGGACAATGAGCAGTTCTTC.